Below, one TCR beta chain is given with its context. This clone's antigen is unknown. Per-nucleotide qualities are absent, and no much larger clonotype sits a single base away. Taken from the germline V gene, the CDR1 and CDR2 loops are MGHDK and SYGVNS. Taken from cysteine to phenylalanine, the CDR3 has 15 residues. The entry retains the CDR3 DNA only, 45 bases that are in frame from base 1. The source of the sample is a study of blood T cells in healthy people across ages (dated by TCRdb to the mid-2010s). Concerning the study at large: In model experiments, template switching captured about one uniquely barcoded TCR beta cDNA molecule for every two T cells. The study measured age-related changes in TCR beta repertoire diversity using deep sequencing normalized with unique cDNA molecular identifiers. The donors were split into four age groups: young (average 16 years), middle-aged (roughly 39), aged (more than 60) and long-lived (approximately 80). To avoid experimental bias, donors of different ages were spread randomly across the sequencing lanes. Two additional independent replicas of 1 million unique cDNA reads from the same blood draw were analyzed for two donors (one aged 18 to 30 and one aged 80 or older).

The library was prepared using 5' RACE. The sequencer listed for this sample is Illumina HiSeq 2500. A second 7 to 11 cycle PCR used a sample-barcoded 5' primer and a J-beta primer mix. A unique molecular identifier was introduced onto each TCR beta cDNA molecule by a template-switch 5' adaptor carrying 12 random nucleotides. Each sample yielded at least 3 million CDR3-containing paired-end reads. First-strand cDNA was synthesized from all RNA with the Mint cDNA synthesis kit, primed by a TRBC-specific oligonucleotide. All cDNA was treated with uracil-DNA glycosylase and then went through a first 18-cycle PCR with the universal primers M1SS and BC2_uni_R. On the authors' methods: Normalization of each sample was performed by random selection of 1 million high-quality reads, each carrying a distinct molecular identifier. Instead of being binned into consensus sequences, reads that shared molecular identifiers were thrown out. MiTCR, with a Q25 quality threshold and the strictest error-elimination algorithm, was used for CDR3 identification, clonotype clustering and error correction. A nonparametric unseen species model using Euler transformation provided a lower-bound estimate of total TCR beta diversity. Through fastp at Q25 and MiXCR, TCRdb rebuilt clones from the public reads, retaining in-frame beta chains. When rows share a CDR3 protein, they turn into one entry using the most common DNA and genes. Here the V and J calls rest on TCRdb's processing, not on the authors' analysis. Across this sample there are 1.5 million to 2 million distinct CDR3 sequences, with around 48% seen only once. Together, the top ten hold roughly 2.1% of the sample.

The full study reports these points: The percentage of naive T cells measured by flow cytometry correlated strongly with observed TCR beta diversity. Bulk unsorted PBMC profiling prevented conclusive comparison of naive and antigen-experienced compartments. Estimates of total diversity based on one million sequenced T cells were regarded as lower bounds and as underestimates. The long-lived group showed more naive CD4+ T cells, fewer expanded clones and increased TCR diversity than the aged group, suggesting age selection. As age increased, observed TCR beta diversity per million T cells dropped in a roughly linear way, and a significant reduction was already evident by age 40. Because donor CMV infection status was unknown, age-related changes in expanded clonotypes were potentially confounded.

Systemically healthy Caucasian individuals from Russia, some 36 in total and aged about 6 to 90 years, were included as donors. Around 10 milliliters of peripheral blood were drawn from each donor into EDTA-treated Vacutainer tubes. Ficoll-Paque density-gradient centrifugation was used to isolate PBMCs, with at least 6 million per sample. Trizol reagent was used to extract total RNA from PBMCs, with at least 5 micrograms per sample. Naive CD45RAhigh/CD27high T cell percentages were measured by flow cytometry on a PBMC aliquot from every donor. The chain is assembled from TRBV25-1 and TRBJ2-4; the central 11 bases match TRBD1. The DNA end is more similar to TRBJ2-7, so the J call may be wrong. The clonotype comes from a woman aged 40 to 50 in good health. The sequencing input was blood. CDR3 region: CASSEPGTGGHEQYF. The nucleotides read TGTGCCAGCAGTGAACCAGGGACAGGGGGTCACGAGCAGTACTTC.